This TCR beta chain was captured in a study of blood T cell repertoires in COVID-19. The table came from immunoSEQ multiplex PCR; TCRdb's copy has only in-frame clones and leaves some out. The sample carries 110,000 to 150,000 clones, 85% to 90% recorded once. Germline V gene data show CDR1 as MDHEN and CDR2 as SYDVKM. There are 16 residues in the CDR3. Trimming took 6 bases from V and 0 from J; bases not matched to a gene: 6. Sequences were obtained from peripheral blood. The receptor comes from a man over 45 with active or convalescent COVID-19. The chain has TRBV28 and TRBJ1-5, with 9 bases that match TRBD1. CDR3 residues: CASSPADRGSNQPQHF. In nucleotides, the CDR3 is TGTGCCAGCAGCCCCGCGGACAGGGGTAGCAATCAGCCCCAGCATTTT.